These 22 T cell receptor beta chains originate from one sample sequenced in a study of cytomegalovirus exposure and HLA in healthy donors. PCR was performed using 60 Vbeta and 13 Jbeta primers. The table came from immunoSEQ multiplex PCR; TCRdb's copy has only in-frame clones and leaves some out. The table shows some 150,000 clones, with around 74% occurring only once. The sample was PBMCs. Receptor source: a man aged 18 to 30 in good health and CMV-seropositive.

The chain joins TRBV9 to TRBJ2-7; the D gene is possibly TRBD2 (6 bases). This CDR3 has 13 amino acids. Trimming stripped 3 bases from V and 3 bases from J, with 10 bases between. Germline CDR1 and CDR2: SGDLS and YYNGEE. The CDR3 spells CASSGYGGYEQYF. The CDR3 DNA is TGTGCCAGCAGCGGGTACGGGGGCTACGAGCAGTACTTC.

This clone was observed a few times. CDR3 sequence (DNA): TGTGCCACCAGCAGAGATTCGACAGGGGGGGATGAAAAACTGTTTTTT. This translates into CATSRDSTGGDEKLFF. The gene calls are TRBV15 and TRBJ1-4; 9 positions match TRBD1. The CDR3 is made up of 16 amino acids. V was pared by 0 bases and J by 6 bases, with 5 bases of the junction left unmatched. The germline CDR1 and CDR2 sequences are LNHNV and YYDKDF (reference sequence).

The V and J genes are TRBV7-8 and TRBJ2-7; D perhaps matches TRBD2 (6 bases). This CDR3 comprises 16 residues. Germline values: CDR1 SGHVS, CDR2 FQNEAQ. Trimming shortened V by 3 bases and J by 2 bases, and 17 bases separated the two germline ends. The CDR3 loop reads CASSLALLAQPYEQYF. CDR3 in DNA: TGTGCCAGCAGCTTGGCCCTACTAGCCCAACCCTACGAGCAGTACTTC.

The chain carries TRBV5-1 and TRBJ2-1; TRBD1 aligns across 8 bases. This CDR3 has 13 amino acids. The V gene's germline CDR1 is SGHRS and CDR2 YFSETQ. With V trimmed by 1 base and J by 6 bases, 0 bases remained unmatched. The CDR3: CASSLTGGNEQFF. In DNA form, the CDR3 reads TGCGCCAGCAGCTTGACAGGGGGCAATGAGCAGTTCTTC.

The chain carries TRBV28 and TRBJ2-5, with 7 bases lining up with TRBD2. Near its end, the DNA agrees better with TRBJ2-7, so the J call may be wrong. This CDR3 contains 13 residues. CDR1 MDHEN and CDR2 SYDVKM come from the germline V gene. The DNA for the CDR3 is TGTGCCAGCAGAGGAGGGGAGGGCTACGAGCAGTACTTC. Residues: CASRGGEGYEQYF.

This chain joins TRBV6-5 and TRBJ1-2; D is ambiguous. This CDR3 is built from 14 residues. The germline CDR1 and CDR2 sequences are MNHEY and SVGAGI. Trimming removed 0 bases from V and 3 bases from J, with 8 bases in between. The CDR3 sequence: CASSYSRADYGYTF. The CDR3 DNA follows: TGTGCCAGCAGTTACTCGAGGGCAGACTATGGCTACACCTTC.

V gene TRBV2 combines with J gene TRBJ2-2, with D possibly matching TRBD1 (5 bases). Germline V gene data show CDR1 as SNHLY and CDR2 as FYNNEI. Trimming pared 5 bases from V and 5 bases from J, leaving 15 bases between. This CDR3 is built from 15 residues. This CDR3 is CASSPGAFMTGELFF. The CDR3 DNA sequence: TGTGCCAGCAGTCCTGGGGCATTCATGACCGGGGAGCTGTTTTTT.

This clone has only a few counts. The gene calls are TRBV5-6 and TRBJ1-4; 8 bases are shared with TRBD1. Germline loops: CDR1 SGHDT, CDR2 YYEEEE. J lost 8 bases, V lost 2 bases, and 8 bases had no gene match. The CDR3 is 15 residues long. CDR3 nucleotides: TGTGCCAGCAGCTTCCTACAGGGGGGAGACGAAAAACTGTTTTTT. This sequence encodes CASSFLQGGDEKLFF.

This clone has a handful of counts. The chain carries TRBV6-5 and TRBJ1-1, with a weak D call TRBD1 (5 bases). Germline V gene data show CDR1 as MNHEY and CDR2 as SVGAGI. V lost 0 bases and J lost 1, with 9 bases in between. The CDR3 has 15 amino acids. The CDR3 DNA follows: TGTGCCAGCAGTTACTCGTCCAGGGCGAACACTGAAGCTTTCTTT. Its translation: CASSYSSRANTEAFF.

This clone was counted a single time. The V and J genes are TRBV5-1 and TRBJ1-3, with 7 nucleotides matching TRBD1. Trimming at V came to 0 bases and at J to 0 bases, leaving 3 bases not matched to a gene. CDR1 is SGHRS, CDR2 YFSETQ, per germline. The CDR3 covers 16 residues. In DNA, the CDR3 is TGCGCCAGCAGCTTGGGGACAGGCATCTCTGGAAACACCATATATTTT. It codes for CASSLGTGISGNTIYF.

V usage is TRBV19 and J usage is TRBJ1-1; maybe TRBD1 (6 bases). This CDR3 is 15 amino acids long. V lost 1 base, J lost 4 bases, and 13 bases lay in between. Germline-derived CDR1 and CDR2 are LNHDA and SQIVND (reference sequence). This CDR3 is CASSIGQVGGTEAFF. The CDR3 bases are TGTGCCAGTAGTATAGGCCAAGTAGGGGGCACTGAAGCTTTCTTT.

V is TRBV29-1 and J is TRBJ2-1; possible D gene TRBD2, 7 bases. Germline CDR1 is SQVTM and CDR2 is ANQGSEA. V lost 6 bases to trimming and J lost 8 bases, with 17 bases between them. The CDR3 has 13 amino acids. The CDR3 DNA reads as TGCAGCGTAAGGGGGGGACATTTCGATGAGCAGTTCTTC. This encodes CSVRGGHFDEQFF.

V usage is TRBV7-6 and J usage is TRBJ1-2, with TRBD1 matching 9 bases. J gave up 7 bases and V 0 bases, and 15 bases lay outside the gene matches. The CDR3 runs to 18 residues. CDR1 SGHVS and CDR2 FNYEAQ come from the germline V gene. CDR3 nucleotide sequence: TGTGCCAGCAGCTTAGCGACCCCCGGGACAGGGCTGTTCGGTGGCTACACCTTC. Translation gives CASSLATPGTGLFGGYTF.

This clone was seen more than once but under ten times. The chain recombines TRBV4-1 with TRBJ1-5; no clear D. V was cut by 6 bases and J by 1 base, with 13 bases left in between. Per the germline V gene, CDR1 is MGHRA and CDR2 is YSYEKL. CDR3 size: 15 residues. The CDR3 region has the DNA TGCGCCAGCAGGCGGGTGGCAGGAAGCAATCAGCCCCAGCATTTT. Amino acid sequence: CASRRVAGSNQPQHF.

The chain is built from TRBV10-3 and TRBJ2-7, with 10 positions matching TRBD1. This CDR3 has 13 amino acids. J gave up 4 bases and V 9 bases, and 6 bases lay outside the gene matches. The germline gives CDR1 ENHRY, CDR2 SYGVKD. The CDR3 bases are TGTGCCATTCGGGACAGGGGAAATTACGAGCAGTACTTC. This translates into CAIRDRGNYEQYF.

This sequence joins TRBV19 and TRBJ1-1, with 7 positions matching TRBD1. There are 14 residues in the CDR3. CDR1 LNHDA and CDR2 SQIVND come from the germline V gene (reference sequence). The V gene end was trimmed by 6 bases and the J gene end by 5 bases; junction bases not matched to a gene: 9. Here the CDR3 reads CASSPWRGLTEAFF. For the CDR3, the DNA is TGTGCCAGTAGCCCCTGGAGGGGGCTGACTGAAGCTTTCTTT. The complete variable domain, with remaining parts taken from reference TRBV19 and TRBJ1-1, reads DGGITQSPKYLFRKEGQNVTLSCEQNLNHDAMYWYRQDPGQGLRLIYYSQIVNDFQKGDIAEGYSVSREKKESFPLTVTSAQKNPTAFYLCASSPWRGLTEAFFGQGTRLTVV.

The rearrangement links TRBV9 to TRBJ2-2; TRBD2 matches 9 bases. Germline values: CDR1 SGDLS, CDR2 YYNGEE. V shed 3 bases and J 7 bases; nucleotides not matched to a gene: 16. The CDR3 length is 18 residues. CDR3 DNA sequence: TGTGCCAGCAGCGGGCTTACTATGGGCGGGAGGGCGATCGGGGAGCTGTTTTTT. Protein sequence: CASSGLTMGGRAIGELFF.

This chain joins TRBV4-2 and TRBJ1-2, with D perhaps matching TRBD1 (5 bases). The CDR3 loop spans 14 amino acids. Per germline, CDR1 LGHNA and CDR2 YNFKEQ. V gave up 0 bases and J gave up 5 bases, with 10 bases separating them. In DNA form, the CDR3 reads TGTGCCAGCAGCCAAGATGGGCGGGGGTATGGCTACACCTTC. This sequence encodes CASSQDGRGYGYTF.

V gene TRBV12-5 combines with J gene TRBJ1-1; 7 positions match TRBD1. Per germline, CDR1 LGHNT and CDR2 FRNRAP. With V trimmed by 6 bases and J by 5 bases, 12 bases remained unmatched. This CDR3 region has 15 residues. Here the CDR3 reads CASGRGTALGTEAFF. As DNA, the CDR3 is TGTGCTAGTGGCCGTGGGACAGCCTTGGGGACTGAAGCTTTCTTT.

In this sample, this clone turned up a few times. The gene calls are TRBV6-5 and TRBJ1-2; tentatively, D is TRBD1 (5 bases). Germline V lookup: CDR1 MNHEY, CDR2 SVGAGI. There are 15 residues in the CDR3. Deletions cut 4 bases from V and 4 bases from J, with 16 bases between. The CDR3 here is CASSSTGTASYGYTF. The CDR3 DNA reads TGTGCCAGCAGTTCCACCGGGACTGCGAGCTATGGCTACACCTTC.

The rearrangement links TRBV7-9 to TRBJ1-4; D is perhaps TRBD1 (5 bases). The CDR3 is made up of 15 amino acids. Germline-derived CDR1 and CDR2 are SEHNR and FQNEAQ (reference sequence). Trimming removed 6 bases at V and 0 bases at J, with 11 bases between. In nucleotides, the CDR3 is TGTGCCAGCAGTACCGGAGGGGCAACTAATGAAAAACTGTTTTTT. This encodes CASSTGGATNEKLFF.

This clone occurred a few times. V gene TRBV4-3 combines with J gene TRBJ2-3, with 10 bases aligning to TRBD1. CDR3 size: 15 residues. With 4 bases clipped from V and 4 bases from J, the junction kept 5 bases outside the gene matches. CDR1 is LGHNA and CDR2 is YSLEER in the germline V gene. CDR3 bases: TGCGCCAGCAGCCCAGGGACAGGGGTTGCAGATACGCAGTATTTT. This encodes CASSPGTGVADTQYF.